Included here is one T cell receptor beta chain sequence, with context. Antigen unknown. Germline CDR1 reads MNHEY; CDR2 reads SVGAGI. Trimming cost V 5 bases and J 8 bases, with 15 bases left between them. The CDR3 has 13 amino acids. The data stem from a study of shared clonotypes between healthy human individuals. Study-level information: The donor group consisted of two women and three men, aged 18 to 49.

Broader study findings: Naive subsets typically showed greater estimated richness than memory subsets.

Using immunoSEQ multiplex PCR, the repertoire was profiled, and TCRdb retains in-frame clones only, with some absent. The sample holds a few million clones, about 94% seen once. The clonotype originates from a man aged 18 to 35 in good health. The rearrangement joins TRBV6-5 to TRBJ1-2, with D possibly matching TRBD1 (6 bases). The sequenced sample was naive CD4+ T cells sorted from blood. As for subset: CD45RA+ positively selected. CDR3 bases: TGTGCCAGCAGTATACAGCAGGGGAAGGGCTACACCTTC. It translates to CASSIQQGKGYTF.